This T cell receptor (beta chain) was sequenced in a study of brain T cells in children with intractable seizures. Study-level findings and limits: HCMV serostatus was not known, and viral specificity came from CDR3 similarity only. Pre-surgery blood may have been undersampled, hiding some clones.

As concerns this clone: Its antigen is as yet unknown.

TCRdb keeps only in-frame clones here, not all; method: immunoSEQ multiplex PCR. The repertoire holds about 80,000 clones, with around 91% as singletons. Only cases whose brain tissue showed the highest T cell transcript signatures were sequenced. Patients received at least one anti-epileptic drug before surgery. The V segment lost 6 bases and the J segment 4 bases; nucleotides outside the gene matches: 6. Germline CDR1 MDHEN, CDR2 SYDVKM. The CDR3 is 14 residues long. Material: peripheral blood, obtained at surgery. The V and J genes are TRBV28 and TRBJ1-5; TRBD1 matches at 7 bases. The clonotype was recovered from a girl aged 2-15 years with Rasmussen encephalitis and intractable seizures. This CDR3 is CASRTDRLNQPQHF. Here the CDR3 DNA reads TGTGCCAGCAGAACGGACAGGCTAAATCAGCCCCAGCATTTT.